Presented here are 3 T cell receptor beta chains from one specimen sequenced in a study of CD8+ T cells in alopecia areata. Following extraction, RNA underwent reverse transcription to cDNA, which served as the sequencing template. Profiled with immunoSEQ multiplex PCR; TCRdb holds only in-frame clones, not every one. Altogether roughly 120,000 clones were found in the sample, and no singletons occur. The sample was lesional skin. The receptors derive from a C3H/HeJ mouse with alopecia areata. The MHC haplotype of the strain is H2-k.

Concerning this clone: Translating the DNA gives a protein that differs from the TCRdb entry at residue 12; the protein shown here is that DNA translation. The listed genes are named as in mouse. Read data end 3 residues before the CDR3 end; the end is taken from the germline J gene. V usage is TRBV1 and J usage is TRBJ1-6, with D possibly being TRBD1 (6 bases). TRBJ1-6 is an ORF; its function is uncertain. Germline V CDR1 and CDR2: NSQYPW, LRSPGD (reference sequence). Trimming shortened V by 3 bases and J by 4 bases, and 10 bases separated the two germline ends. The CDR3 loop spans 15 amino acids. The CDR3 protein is CTCSAGHGYNSPLYF. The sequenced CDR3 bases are TGCACCTGCAGTGCGGGACACGGTTATAATTCGCCC.

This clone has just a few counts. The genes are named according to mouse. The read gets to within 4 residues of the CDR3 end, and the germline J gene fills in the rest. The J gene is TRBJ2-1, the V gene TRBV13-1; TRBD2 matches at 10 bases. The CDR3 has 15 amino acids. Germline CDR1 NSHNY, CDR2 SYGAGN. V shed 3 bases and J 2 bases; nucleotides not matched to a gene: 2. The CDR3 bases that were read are TGTGCCAGCAGTGTCGGACTGGGGGACTATGCT. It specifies CASSVGLGDYA. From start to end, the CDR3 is CASSVGLGDYAEQFF.

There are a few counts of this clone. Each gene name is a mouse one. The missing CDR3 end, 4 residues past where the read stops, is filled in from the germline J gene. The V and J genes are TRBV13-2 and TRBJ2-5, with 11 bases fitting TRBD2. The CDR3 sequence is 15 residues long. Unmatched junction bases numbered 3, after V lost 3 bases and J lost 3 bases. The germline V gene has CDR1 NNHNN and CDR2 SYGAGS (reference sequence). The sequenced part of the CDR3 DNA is TGTGCCAGCGGTGGGGGGACTGGGGGACAAGAC. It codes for CASGGGTGGQD. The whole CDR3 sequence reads CASGGGTGGQDTQYF.